The T cell receptor (beta chain) under discussion was sequenced for a study of technical replicates of blood from several donors. Notes on this clone: At one end, the junction sequence differs from germline, possibly due to a read error.

The CDR3 extends over 12 amino acids. Germline lookup yields CDR1 SGHAT and CDR2 FQNNGV. Sequencing used immunoSEQ multiplex PCR; TCRdb keeps in-frame clones, though not all of them. The table lists approximately 88,000 clones, around 94% of them singletons. The chain has TRBV11-2 and TRBJ2-6; a possible D gene is TRBD1 (6 bases). The sample consisted of T cells isolated from PBMCs. This clonotype originated in a human donor in good health. The CDR3: CASTLGGNVLTF. Here the CDR3 DNA reads TGTGCCAGCACACTAGGGGGCAACGTCCTGACTTTC.